This paragraph reports one T cell receptor beta chain. The antigen is unknown. V lost 3 bases and J 7 bases, leaving 15 bases between the germline ends. CDR1 GTSNPN and CDR2 SVGIG come from the germline V gene (reference sequence). The CDR3 is 13 residues long. This sample was taken from a study of a mutant IDH1 vaccine in newly diagnosed glioma. TCRdb keeps only in-frame clones here, not all; method: immunoSEQ multiplex PCR. Altogether about 69,000 clones are present, around nine tenths being singletons, with the ten largest covering roughly 2%. The time point: week 35, safety follow-up. Doses comprised 300 ug of mutant IDH1 20-mer peptide each, plus topical imiquimod.

V usage is TRBV30 and J usage is TRBJ2-5; D might be TRBD1 or TRBD2, each matching 6 bases. The material was PBMCs, obtained from a glioma patient whose treatment included an IDH1 peptide vaccine. The TCR originated in a man under 40 with glioma. The CDR3 loop is CAWSGQGTGTQYF. The CDR3 DNA is TGTGCCTGGAGCGGCCAGGGGACTGGGACCCAGTACTTC.